Listed here are 21 T cell receptor beta chains from one sample, sequenced in a study of blood T cell repertoires in COVID-19. The repertoire was sequenced with immunoSEQ multiplex PCR; TCRdb's copy has only in-frame clones and lacks some. The sample yields roughly 100,000 clones, roughly 81% seen once. Sequencing was performed on peripheral blood. These receptors all stem from a man older than 75 with COVID-19, enrolled during active disease.

The J gene is TRBJ2-7, the V gene TRBV4-1, with 7 bases identical to TRBD2. V trimming: 1 base; J trimming: 2 bases; junction bases outside the gene matches: 5. The CDR3 is 15 residues long. The germline gives CDR1 MGHRA, CDR2 YSYEKL. CDR3 sequence reads: CASSQGRELAYEQYF. DNA of the CDR3: TGCGCCAGCAGCCAAGGGCGGGAGCTGGCCTACGAGCAGTACTTC.

The chain is built from TRBV30 and TRBJ2-5; 11 bases align to TRBD2. CDR1 GTSNPN and CDR2 SVGIG come from the germline V gene (reference sequence). V shed 7 bases, J shed 6 bases, and the junction held 7 bases outside the gene matches. The CDR3 extends over 13 amino acids. In DNA form, the CDR3 reads TGTGCCTCCGATGCTAGCGGGAGGAAGACCCAGTACTTC. Protein: CASDASGRKTQYF.

The CDR3 protein is CASSSDSRSSYNSPLHF. Written as DNA, the CDR3 is TGCGCCAGCAGCTCTGACTCAAGGAGCTCCTATAATTCACCCCTCCACTTT. The chain combines TRBV5-1 with TRBJ1-6; D gene uncertain. The CDR3 runs 17 residues. Per the germline V gene, CDR1 is SGHRS and CDR2 is YFSETQ. The germline V and J ends were trimmed by 3 bases and 0 bases, with 13 bases remaining between them.

This clone was picked up one time. The V and J genes are TRBV28 and TRBJ1-2; D is unresolved. Germline V CDR1 and CDR2: MDHEN, SYDVKM. The CDR3 sequence is 12 residues long. V was shortened by 11 bases and J by 7 bases, with 17 bases between the two germline ends. For the CDR3, the DNA is TGTGCCGCACGGGAGTTCACTTCTGGCTACACCTTC. Residues: CAAREFTSGYTF.

This sequence joins TRBV6-1 and TRBJ2-7, with TRBD2 matching over 8 bases. With V trimmed by 2 bases and J by 3 bases, 6 bases remained unmatched. The CDR3 covers 15 residues. CDR1 is MNHNS, CDR2 SASEGT, per germline. This chain's CDR3 is CASSEKTSEFYEQYF. The CDR3 DNA follows: TGTGCCAGCAGTGAAAAGACTAGCGAATTCTACGAGCAGTACTTC.

The chain has TRBV10-2 and TRBJ2-7; unclear D gene. Germline V gives CDR1 WSHSY, CDR2 SAAADI. V was shortened by 0 bases and J by 3 bases, with 3 bases between the two germline ends. There are 12 residues in the CDR3. Here the CDR3 reads CASSESSYEQYF. CDR3 nucleotide sequence: TGCGCCAGCAGTGAGTCGAGCTACGAGCAGTACTTC.

This sequence joins TRBV27 and TRBJ1-2; TRBD1 is a possible D gene (6 bases). The ends were cut back, 2 bases at V and 4 bases at J, with 8 bases in the middle. There are 13 residues in the CDR3. CDR1 is MNHEY and CDR2 is SMNVEV in the germline V gene (reference sequence). This CDR3 reads CASSLGGAYGYTF. Here the CDR3 DNA reads TGTGCCAGCAGTTTAGGGGGGGCCTATGGCTACACCTTC.

J is TRBJ2-7 and V is TRBV20-1, with D perhaps matching TRBD1 (6 bases). Germline CDR1 is DFQATT and CDR2 is SNEGSKA (reference sequence). This CDR3 region has 16 residues. V gave up 6 bases and J gave up 4 bases, with 25 bases separating them. CDR3 in DNA: TGCAGTGCCAGTAAATTGACACAGGGTTTTCGGTACGAGCAGTACTTC. Its translation: CSASKLTQGFRYEQYF.

The sample holds a few counts of this clone. The chain recombines TRBV19 with TRBJ1-5, with a tentative D call TRBD1 (6 bases). CDR1 and CDR2 (germline): LNHDA, SQIVND (reference sequence). This CDR3 has 15 residues. V was cut by 3 bases and J by 2 bases, with 11 bases left in between. The CDR3 loop reads CASSMGGLGNQPQHF. The CDR3 coding sequence is TGTGCCAGTAGTATGGGGGGGCTAGGCAATCAGCCCCAGCATTTT. The full variable domain, rest sourced from reference TRBV19 and TRBJ1-5, is DGGITQSPKYLFRKEGQNVTLSCEQNLNHDAMYWYRQDPGQGLRLIYYSQIVNDFQKGDIAEGYSVSREKKESFPLTVTSAQKNPTAFYLCASSMGGLGNQPQHFGDGTRLSIL.

The chain has TRBV18 and TRBJ2-7, with 10 positions matching TRBD2. The CDR3 is made up of 15 amino acids. With V trimmed by 4 bases and J by 3 bases, 6 bases remained unmatched. Germline CDR1 is KGHSH and CDR2 is LQKENI. This chain's CDR3 is CASSQTSGVVYEQYF. The CDR3 nucleotides are TGTGCCAGCTCACAAACTAGCGGGGTCGTCTACGAGCAGTACTTC.

This clone was seen a single time. CDR3 in amino acids: CASSYDSRSGNYGYTF. Here the CDR3 DNA reads TGTGCCAGCAGTTACGACTCAAGGTCCGGAAACTATGGCTACACCTTC. V is TRBV6-6 and J is TRBJ1-2; D is undetermined. The germline gives CDR1 MNHNY, CDR2 SVGAGI (reference sequence). CDR3 size: 16 residues. Deletions cut 2 bases from V and 2 bases from J, with 15 bases between.

This chain links TRBV5-1 with TRBJ1-2, with a possible D match to TRBD1 (5 bases). V dropped 0 bases and J dropped 3 bases, with 12 bases sitting between them. The CDR3 is made up of 15 amino acids. The germline V gene has CDR1 SGHRS and CDR2 YFSETQ. CDR3 nucleotide sequence: TGCGCCAGCAGCTTGGTCCAGGGAACATACTATGGCTACACCTTC. Its protein product is CASSLVQGTYYGYTF.

The rearrangement links TRBV4-3 to TRBJ1-1, with 7 nucleotides matching TRBD1. V gave up 0 bases and J gave up 11 bases; unmatched junction bases: 9. The CDR3 covers 14 residues. Germline V gene data show CDR1 as LGHNA and CDR2 as YSLEER. CDR3 in DNA: TGCGCCAGCAGCCAAGAGACGAAGGGGGCGGGTGCTTTCTTT. This translates into CASSQETKGAGAFF.

The chain is built from TRBV6-5 and TRBJ1-1; TRBD1 aligns across 7 bases. Unmatched junction bases numbered 1, after V lost 5 bases and J lost 1 base. The CDR3 spans 13 residues. Germline V gene sequence: CDR1 MNHEY, CDR2 SVGAGI. The chain's CDR3 is CASSRQGNTEAFF. In DNA, the CDR3 is TGTGCCAGCAGTAGACAGGGGAACACTGAAGCTTTCTTT.

The V and J genes are TRBV14 and TRBJ1-1; 7 bases agree with TRBD1. J gave up 1 base and V 3 bases, and 5 bases lay outside the gene matches. The CDR3 loop spans 15 amino acids. The germline gives CDR1 SGHDN, CDR2 FVKESK. This CDR3 is CASSQRQGENTEAFF. Written as DNA, the CDR3 is TGTGCCAGCAGCCAGCGACAGGGAGAGAACACTGAAGCTTTCTTT.

This sequence joins TRBV7-8 and TRBJ2-7, with no clear D. V gave up 2 bases and J gave up 7 bases, with 12 bases separating them. The length of the CDR3 is 13 residues. Germline CDR1 SGHVS, CDR2 FQNEAQ. CDR3 loop: CASSLSSRGEQYF. The CDR3 DNA is TGTGCCAGCAGCTTAAGCTCCCGAGGAGAGCAGTACTTC. The complete variable domain, with remaining parts taken from reference TRBV7-8 and TRBJ2-7, reads GAGVSQSPRYKVAKRGQDVALRCDPISGHVSLFWYQQALGQGPEFLTYFQNEAQLDKSGLPSDRFFAERPEGSVSTLKIQRTQQEDSAVYLCASSLSSRGEQYFGPGTRLTVT.

The chain links TRBV5-1 to TRBJ2-7; 7 bases align to TRBD1. This CDR3 comprises 15 residues. The V gene's germline CDR1 is SGHRS and CDR2 YFSETQ. V was pared by 2 bases and J by 5 bases, with 10 bases of the junction left unmatched. The CDR3 spells CASSLKGGPSDEQYF. For the CDR3, the DNA is TGCGCCAGCAGCTTAAAAGGGGGCCCCTCGGACGAGCAGTACTTC.

V and J are TRBV29-1 and TRBJ1-2; D possibly corresponds to TRBD1 (5 bases). The CDR3 is 12 residues long. V was clipped by 7 bases and J by 3 bases, with 12 bases between them. Germline CDR1 reads SQVTM; CDR2 reads ANQGSEA. CDR3 coding DNA: TGCAGCGCCGCCGCGGGGGACTATGGCTACACCTTC. It encodes CSAAAGDYGYTF.

This clone was observed a single time. The chain couples TRBV27 to TRBJ1-3; D is unclear. CDR1 and CDR2 (germline): MNHEY, SMNVEV (reference sequence). V lost 0 bases, J lost 0 bases, and 9 bases lay in between. There are 16 residues in the CDR3. CDR3 sequence reads: CASSLSGSFSGNTIYF. DNA for the CDR3: TGTGCCAGCAGTTTATCGGGCAGCTTCTCTGGAAACACCATATATTTT.

V gene TRBV9 combines with J gene TRBJ2-3, with 7 bases identical to TRBD2. Germline assignment: CDR1 SGDLS and CDR2 YYNGEE. The CDR3 has 14 amino acids. V trimming: 4 bases; J trimming: 3 bases; junction bases outside the gene matches: 5. The CDR3 here is CASSQREGTDTQYF. DNA for the CDR3: TGTGCCAGCAGCCAAAGGGAGGGGACAGATACGCAGTATTTT.

V is TRBV6-5 and J is TRBJ2-4; tentative D call: TRBD2 (5 bases). Germline lookup yields CDR1 MNHEY and CDR2 SVGAGI. Trimming took 7 bases from V and 6 from J, leaving 13 bases between them. The CDR3 consists of 13 residues. CDR3: CASTPGGRNIQYF. Here the CDR3 DNA reads TGTGCCAGCACGCCCGGAGGAAGAAACATTCAGTACTTC.